This T cell receptor (beta chain) was captured in a study of cytomegalovirus exposure and HLA in healthy donors. The table came from immunoSEQ multiplex PCR; TCRdb's copy has only in-frame clones and leaves some out. The sample holds 75,000 to 90,000 clones; 90% to 95% are singletons and the top ten take approximately 0.73%. V was clipped by 4 bases and J by 4 bases, with 11 bases between them. Germline V lookup: CDR1 SGHNT, CDR2 YYREEE (reference sequence). CDR3 length equals 13 residues. The sequenced sample was PBMCs. The TCR originated in a woman between 18 and 30 years old in good health and CMV-seronegative. This chain links TRBV5-4 with TRBJ1-2; D is unresolved. The CDR3 protein is CASSRRTLYGYTF. The CDR3, as DNA: TGTGCCAGCAGCCGTCGGACTCTCTATGGCTACACCTTC.